This is a list of T cell receptor beta chains from one sample in a study of blood T cell repertoires in COVID-19. Sequencing used immunoSEQ multiplex PCR; TCRdb keeps in-frame clones, though not all of them. The sample comprises a few hundred thousand clones, about 80% of which are singletons, and 15% to 18% rests with the top ten. Sequenced material: peripheral blood. The receptors were gathered from a person aged 70 to 80 with COVID-19, enrolled during active disease. CDR3s leave out the opening cysteine and the closing phenylalanine or tryptophan. Fields, in order: J gene, V gene, CDR3 protein.

J: TRBJ1-3; V: TRBV4-1; CDR3: ASSKHKQGSGNTIY
J: TRBJ2-2; V: TRBV30; CDR3: AWSFTSWGGELF
J: TRBJ1-3; V: TRBV28; CDR3: ASSLPPGDTIY
J: TRBJ2-3; V: TRBV5-1; CDR3: ASSEFYQLTNPTDTQY
J: TRBJ1-2; V: TRBV28; CDR3: ASRQTGRNGYT
J: TRBJ2-5; V: TRBV9; CDR3: ASSVALAGRRY
J: TRBJ1-2; V: TRBV20-1; CDR3: SSNPGYGYT
J: TRBJ1-3; V: TRBV19; CDR3: ASSILGQPDSGNTIY
J: TRBJ2-7; V: TRBV5-6; CDR3: ASMAEQRYEQY
J: TRBJ1-4; V: TRBV5-6; CDR3: ASSLGGQGNEKLF
J: TRBJ2-5; V: TRBV30; CDR3: AWSPGDQRETQY
J: TRBJ1-1; V: TRBV27; CDR3: ASSRRDTEAF
J: TRBJ1-6; V: TRBV3-1/TRBV3-2; CDR3: ASSTLGGSPLH
J: TRBJ1-2; V: TRBV19; CDR3: ASSIAGIGYGYT
J: TRBJ2-3; V: TRBV5-1; CDR3: ASSADYPDTQY
J: TRBJ2-1; V: TRBV2; CDR3: ASSQGYDEQF
J: TRBJ1-2; V: TRBV7-9; CDR3: ASSRLTTGVGGYT
J: TRBJ2-1; V: TRBV3-1/TRBV3-2; CDR3: ASSQEAAGRGLENEQF
J: TRBJ1-1; V: TRBV6-2/TRBV6-3; CDR3: ASSPPLIFGGANTEAF
J: TRBJ1-3; V: TRBV9; CDR3: ASSSPGNSGNTIY
J: TRBJ1-6; V: TRBV15; CDR3: ATSRDTGQGNSPLH
J: TRBJ2-7; V: TRBV11-2; CDR3: ASSSRGHSQGEQY
J: TRBJ1-1; V: TRBV6-5; CDR3: ASTITRFRTEAF
J: TRBJ1-1; V: TRBV6-5; CDR3: ASSHRDSTEAF
J: TRBJ2-7; V: TRBV11-2; CDR3: ASSLDRGARSYEQY
J: TRBJ2-1; V: TRBV7-2; CDR3: ASSYGQQRRGEQF
J: TRBJ2-7; V: TRBV10-3; CDR3: AISDPASVYYEQY
J: TRBJ1-5; V: TRBV6-2/TRBV6-3; CDR3: ASSKNSNNQPQH
J: TRBJ1-5; V: TRBV19; CDR3: ASRPGTGVSQPQH
J: TRBJ2-7; V: TRBV5-1; CDR3: ASFETSGSEQY
J: TRBJ1-5; V: TRBV28; CDR3: ASSLYLSEYSNQPQH
J: TRBJ2-1; V: TRBV7-2; CDR3: ASSLWEGSEQF
J: TRBJ2-5; V: TRBV4-3; CDR3: ASSQDHFGSQGGTQY
J: TRBJ2-1; V: TRBV7-9; CDR3: ASSDNSGRRNEQF
J: TRBJ2-4; V: TRBV19; CDR3: ATGQGARLGNIQY
J: TRBJ2-4; V: TRBV18; CDR3: ASSLGVGNIQY
J: TRBJ2-3; V: TRBV3-1/TRBV3-2; CDR3: ASSQVGERGRADTQY
J: TRBJ2-5; V: TRBV2; CDR3: ASSERRGLQETQY
J: TRBJ2-3; V: TRBV11-2; CDR3: ASSRTGQGTDTQY
J: TRBJ2-2; V: TRBV7-3; CDR3: ASSTRTGTTGELF